This is a list of T cell receptor beta chains from one sample in a study of T cells in Graves' hyperthyroidism and ophthalmopathy. TCRdb independently ran MiXCR on the multiplex PCR reads; one entry per CDR3 protein. The table includes approximately 710,000 distinct CDR3 sequences, 15% to 20% detected once. The sample comprised blood. The origin of the receptors is a man aged 50 to 59 with Graves' hyperthyroidism. Each CDR3 is given with its conserved first and last residue. A row's size may be missing; if present it is once, few, many or a size class.

CDR3aa: CASSLGSWTSGIGADTQYF
abundance: -
j_gene: TRBJ2-3
v_gene: TRBV7-6

CDR3aa: CASSLEDLGGAFSGNTIYF
abundance: many
j_gene: TRBJ1-3
v_gene: TRBV28

CDR3aa: CASSLSTVGGQNTEAFF
abundance: few
j_gene: TRBJ1-1
v_gene: TRBV7-3

CDR3aa: CASSDGRGRVDTQYF
abundance: few
j_gene: TRBJ2-3
v_gene: TRBV10-3

CDR3aa: CAWTTTGINQPQHF
abundance: few
j_gene: TRBJ1-5
v_gene: TRBV30

CDR3aa: CAWSGTGHSYEQYF
abundance: many
j_gene: TRBJ2-7
v_gene: TRBV30

CDR3aa: CSANGDSGANVLTF
abundance: -
j_gene: TRBJ2-6
v_gene: TRBV20-1

CDR3aa: CASSISGVEQYF
abundance: many
j_gene: TRBJ2-7
v_gene: TRBV14

CDR3aa: CASSLRLAGGRYEQFF
abundance: -
j_gene: TRBJ2-1
v_gene: TRBV3-1

CDR3aa: CASSFGRNTDTQYF
abundance: many
j_gene: TRBJ2-3
v_gene: TRBV5-1

CDR3aa: CATSDAGTGGTIYEQYF
abundance: many
j_gene: TRBJ2-7
v_gene: TRBV24-1

CDR3aa: CATSRDLGGTSGYNEQFF
abundance: many
j_gene: TRBJ2-1
v_gene: TRBV15

CDR3aa: CASSLERYYGYTF
abundance: many
j_gene: TRBJ1-2
v_gene: TRBV12-3/TRBV12-4

CDR3aa: CASRPPSVDEQFF
abundance: many
j_gene: TRBJ2-1
v_gene: TRBV11-2

CDR3aa: CASSYPIVSTGELFF
abundance: -
j_gene: TRBJ2-2
v_gene: TRBV6-2/TRBV6-3

CDR3aa: CASSDSTGLQFF
abundance: -
j_gene: -
v_gene: TRBV10-1

CDR3aa: CASSLVRGYGLAGDKQFF
abundance: many
j_gene: TRBJ2-1
v_gene: TRBV11-2

CDR3aa: CASSSQGLAGTYEQYF
abundance: many
j_gene: TRBJ2-7
v_gene: TRBV28

CDR3aa: CASRHSGGPYEQYF
abundance: many
j_gene: TRBJ2-7
v_gene: TRBV6-2/TRBV6-3

CDR3aa: CSVDRIVGGQYF
abundance: -
j_gene: TRBJ2-7
v_gene: TRBV29-1

CDR3aa: CSAGTGMNEQFF
abundance: many
j_gene: TRBJ2-1
v_gene: TRBV29-1

CDR3aa: CASSFSGYGYTF
abundance: many
j_gene: TRBJ1-2
v_gene: TRBV12-3/TRBV12-4

CDR3aa: CATSDGLAGENYNEQFF
abundance: -
j_gene: TRBJ2-1
v_gene: TRBV24-1

CDR3aa: CASSHVGAYEQYF
abundance: many
j_gene: TRBJ2-7
v_gene: TRBV4-1

CDR3aa: CASSDSVIPEAFF
abundance: -
j_gene: TRBJ1-1
v_gene: TRBV7-9

CDR3aa: CASTASYGNTIYF
abundance: few
j_gene: TRBJ1-3
v_gene: TRBV7-2

CDR3aa: CASSEAWEWNEQFF
abundance: many
j_gene: TRBJ2-1
v_gene: TRBV6-1

CDR3aa: CASSQVQGTYGYTF
abundance: many
j_gene: TRBJ1-2
v_gene: TRBV3-1

CDR3aa: CASSLNREGDTQYF
abundance: -
j_gene: TRBJ2-3
v_gene: TRBV7-2

CDR3aa: CASSPGGRGQQPQHF
abundance: few
j_gene: TRBJ1-5
v_gene: TRBV7-2

CDR3aa: CSARAGQVTDTQYF
abundance: -
j_gene: TRBJ2-3
v_gene: TRBV20-1

CDR3aa: CASSFRHINNEQFF
abundance: -
j_gene: TRBJ2-1
v_gene: TRBV5-1

CDR3aa: CSARDVTGVDYGYTF
abundance: many
j_gene: TRBJ1-2
v_gene: TRBV20-1

CDR3aa: CASSSGGAGVSYEQYF
abundance: many
j_gene: TRBJ2-7
v_gene: TRBV28

CDR3aa: CASSQDSGLNEQYF
abundance: few
j_gene: TRBJ2-7
v_gene: TRBV3-1

CDR3aa: CASSLARSGSTDTQYF
abundance: -
j_gene: TRBJ2-3
v_gene: TRBV5-4

CDR3aa: CSTEGRGRTDEQFF
abundance: many
j_gene: TRBJ2-1
v_gene: TRBV20-1

CDR3aa: CASSPGQGEGETQYF
abundance: -
j_gene: TRBJ2-5
v_gene: TRBV7-9

CDR3aa: CASSLMAGGNEQYF
abundance: -
j_gene: TRBJ2-7
v_gene: TRBV5-1

CDR3aa: CSVELSAASYNEQFF
abundance: -
j_gene: TRBJ2-1
v_gene: TRBV29-1

CDR3aa: CASSLATGGNYGYTF
abundance: -
j_gene: TRBJ1-2
v_gene: TRBV7-2

CDR3aa: CASSENRRAGNEQFF
abundance: -
j_gene: TRBJ2-1
v_gene: TRBV10-1

CDR3aa: CASSQDIGQTTNYGYTF
abundance: once
j_gene: TRBJ1-2
v_gene: TRBV3-1

CDR3aa: CSARNPAGEQYF
abundance: -
j_gene: TRBJ2-7
v_gene: TRBV20-1

CDR3aa: CASSLGTGEWDEQFF
abundance: many
j_gene: TRBJ2-1
v_gene: TRBV7-9

CDR3aa: CASSQVNTGTGGFYEQYF
abundance: few
j_gene: TRBJ2-7
v_gene: TRBV3-1

CDR3aa: CAISAGQKGTDTQYF
abundance: -
j_gene: TRBJ2-3
v_gene: TRBV10-3

CDR3aa: CASSQTTGRPNEKLFF
abundance: -
j_gene: TRBJ1-4
v_gene: TRBV14

CDR3aa: CATSEASHQETQYF
abundance: -
j_gene: TRBJ2-5
v_gene: TRBV24-1

CDR3aa: CASSSTNQPQHF
abundance: many
j_gene: TRBJ1-5
v_gene: TRBV7-2

CDR3aa: CASSIREGDTQYF
abundance: -
j_gene: TRBJ2-3
v_gene: TRBV19

CDR3aa: CSVESGAALYGYTF
abundance: few
j_gene: TRBJ1-2
v_gene: TRBV29-1

CDR3aa: CASSPLSGTMGGELFF
abundance: many
j_gene: TRBJ2-2
v_gene: TRBV6-1

CDR3aa: CASSLERTSVYEQYF
abundance: -
j_gene: TRBJ2-7
v_gene: TRBV11-2

CDR3aa: CASSLKLAGTDTQYF
abundance: many
j_gene: TRBJ2-3
v_gene: TRBV7-3

CDR3aa: CAWSIGAGGETQYF
abundance: -
j_gene: TRBJ2-5
v_gene: TRBV30

CDR3aa: CASSVASPHTEAFF
abundance: many
j_gene: TRBJ1-1
v_gene: TRBV7-2

CDR3aa: CASSSGQYTDTQYF
abundance: many
j_gene: TRBJ2-3
v_gene: TRBV27

CDR3aa: CASSPDQQETQYF
abundance: many
j_gene: TRBJ2-5
v_gene: TRBV18